The 26 T cell receptor beta chains in this list originate from one sample, sequenced in a study of spatial heterogeneity in lung cancer (dated by TCRdb to about 2019). The time point label of this sample denotes: blood at routine non-recurrence follow-up after resection. Without any cell sorting, TCR sequencing was performed on whole RNA extracted either from tumor and nontumor lung tissue or from cryopreserved PBMC samples. The library was made by 5' RACE. The instrument given in TCRdb is NextSeq 500. TCRdb reran the public reads through fastp at Q25 and MiXCR, keeping productive beta chains. Entries that share a CDR3 protein sequence are merged under the most common genes and DNA. In this sample the table shows around 30,000 distinct CDR3 sequences, approximately 6% of which occur a single time. The ten largest clones represent 22% of the sample. This material consisted of PBMCs, taken at follow-up. All receptors come from a male donor with early-stage non-small cell lung cancer.

This clonotype was detected many times. The chain is built from TRBV5-5 and TRBJ2-7, with TRBD1 identical over 10 bases. CDR3 length: 15 residues. V trimming: 4 bases; J trimming: 3 bases; junction bases outside the gene matches: 7. The germline V gene encodes CDR1 SGHKS and CDR2 YYEKEE (reference sequence). CDR3 protein: CASSQGQGIGYEQYV. The CDR3 nucleotides are TGTGCCAGCAGCCAGGGACAGGGGATCGGCTACGAGCAGTACGTC.

The chain has TRBV11-3 and TRBJ1-1; D is perhaps TRBD1 (5 bases). Per the germline V gene, CDR1 is SGHNT and CDR2 is YENEEA. The V end was cut by 3 bases, the J end by 1 base, with 9 bases between. This CDR3 is 14 amino acids long. CDR3: CASSFEQGNTEAFF. CDR3 nucleotide sequence: TGTGCCAGCAGCTTCGAGCAGGGGAACACTGAAGCTTTCTTT. The variable domain in full, completed from reference TRBV11-3 and TRBJ1-1, reads EAGVVQSPRYKIIEKKQPVAFWCNPISGHNTLYWYLQNLGQGPELLIRYENEEAVDDSQLPKDRFSAERLKGVDSTLKIQPAELGDSAVYLCASSFEQGNTEAFFGQGTRLTVV.

The chain is built from TRBV12-3 or TRBV12-4 and TRBJ1-6, with 9 bases matching TRBD1. V gave up 5 bases and J gave up 10 bases; unmatched junction bases: 6. The CDR3 contains 14 residues. The CDR3 DNA follows: TGTGCCAGCAGTGCACAGGGGGCTTTATCACCCCTCCACTTT. This gives the protein CASSAQGALSPLHF.

This clonotype was recorded many times. CDR3 amino acids: CASSTPSDTQYF. The CDR3 DNA is TGTGCCAGCTCAACGCCATCAGATACGCAGTATTTT. This chain joins TRBV18 and TRBJ2-3; D not certain. Trimming took off 5 bases at V and 4 bases at J, with 7 bases between the two ends. From germline, CDR1 is KGHSH and CDR2 LQKENI. The CDR3 covers 12 residues.

This clonotype has a count of ten or more. The rearrangement joins TRBV7-2 to TRBJ2-3, with 7 bases matching TRBD2. J lost 1 base, V lost 1 base, and 8 bases had no gene match. CDR3 length: 17 residues. The germline gives CDR1 SGHTA, CDR2 FQGNSA. Here the CDR3 DNA reads TGTGCCAGCAGCTTAGTGGCTGGCGGGGGAGGCACAGATACGCAGTATTTT. It codes for CASSLVAGGGGTDTQYF.

This clonotype was observed at least ten times. This chain uses TRBV12-5 with TRBJ2-1; TRBD2 matches 10 bases. The CDR3 has 17 residues. CDR1 and CDR2 (germline): LGHNT, FRNRAP. J lost 3 bases, V lost 8 bases, and 13 bases had no gene match. CDR3 amino acids: CASTFTLAGGRYNEQFF. The CDR3 DNA reads as TGTGCTAGTACCTTTACTTTAGCGGGAGGCCGCTACAATGAGCAGTTCTTC.

This clonotype was seen at least ten times. This chain joins TRBV27 and TRBJ2-3, with unresolved D. The CDR3 consists of 14 residues. Looked up from germline, CDR1 is MNHEY and CDR2 is SMNVEV (reference sequence). V dropped 3 bases and J dropped 4 bases, with 11 bases sitting between them. CDR3 DNA: TGTGCCAGCAGTTTTAGACCTAGGGCAGATACGCAGTATTTT. Its protein is CASSFRPRADTQYF.

A few counts support this clonotype. V is TRBV2 and J is TRBJ1-1; tentatively, D is TRBD1 (5 bases). Germline V CDR1 and CDR2: SNHLY, FYNNEI. The CDR3 runs to 14 residues. V lost 6 bases to trimming and J lost 2 bases, with 13 bases between them. The CDR3 coding sequence is TGTGCCAGCAGAGGAACAGGTAGTAACACTGAAGCTTTCTTT. Its translation is CASRGTGSNTEAFF.

This clonotype is termed medium-sized. This chain connects TRBV11-2 to TRBJ1-1, with 8 positions matching TRBD1. The CDR3 runs 18 residues. The germline V gene has CDR1 SGHAT and CDR2 FQNNGV. Trimming removed 6 bases from V and 1 base from J; junction bases left unmatched: 16. CDR3 residues: CASSLPGLGRGRNTEAFF. As DNA, the CDR3 is TGTGCCAGCAGTCTCCCCGGACTAGGCAGGGGGCGGAACACTGAAGCTTTCTTT.

This clonotype was counted ten times or more. This chain links TRBV20-1 with TRBJ1-5; D is unclear. V was pared by 5 bases and J by 2 bases, with 13 bases between. This CDR3 is built from 14 residues. Germline V gene lookup returns CDR1 DFQATT and CDR2 SNEGSKA (reference sequence). As DNA, the CDR3 is TGCAGTGCTGCCCGGGCTGGGGGCAATCAGCCCCAGCATTTT. It encodes CSAARAGGNQPQHF.

There are many counts of this clonotype. The chain has TRBV12-3 or TRBV12-4 and TRBJ1-5; D is possibly TRBD1 (5 bases). The V end lost 5 bases, the J end lost 9 bases, and 11 bases lay between the germline ends. The length of the CDR3 is 12 residues. The CDR3 nucleotides read TGTGCCAGCAGTGTCCAACAGGCGCCCCAGCATTTT. It codes for CASSVQQAPQHF.

Ten or more counts support this clonotype. The V call is TRBV6-2 or TRBV6-3, the J call TRBJ2-7; possibly TRBD1 or TRBD2 for D (6 bases each). Trimming removed 2 bases from V and 2 bases from J, with 10 bases in between. CDR1 and CDR2 (germline): MNHEY, SVGEGT. The CDR3 has 14 residues. The DNA for the CDR3 is TGTGCCAGCAGTTACGGGGGGACAACCTACGAGCAGTACGTC. Translation gives CASSYGGTTYEQYV.

There are many counts of this clonotype. V usage is TRBV20-1 and J usage is TRBJ2-5; D perhaps matches TRBD1 (6 bases). V gave up 2 bases and J gave up 3 bases, with 13 bases separating them. Germline CDR1 and CDR2: DFQATT and SNEGSKA (reference sequence). The CDR3 is 14 residues long. The CDR3 here is CSARTGPPKETQYF. As DNA, the CDR3 is TGCAGTGCTAGAACAGGGCCCCCAAAAGAGACCCAGTACTTC.

This clonotype occurred many times. J is TRBJ2-1 and V is TRBV4-1; no firm D call. With 4 bases removed from V and 4 bases from J, the gap between germline ends came to 14 bases. The V gene's germline CDR1 is MGHRA and CDR2 YSYEKL. The CDR3 extends over 15 amino acids. CDR3 DNA sequence: TGCGCCAGCAGCCCGGCCATCGGAATTTACAATGAGCAGTTCTTC. It translates to CASSPAIGIYNEQFF.

This clonotype was seen ten or more times. The chain couples TRBV20-1 to TRBJ2-7, with D possibly called TRBD1 or TRBD2 (5 bases each). V was shortened by 3 bases and J by 6 bases, with 15 bases between the two germline ends. The germline gives CDR1 DFQATT, CDR2 SNEGSKA (reference sequence). The CDR3 is 13 amino acids. CDR3 DNA: TGCAGTGCTAGTAGGGCAGGGAGTCGCGAGCAGTACTTC. Amino acids: CSASRAGSREQYF.

This clonotype was picked up many times. The DNA for the CDR3 is TGCGCCAGCAGCCAAGGGCTAGCTAGCACAGATACGCAGTATTTT. This gives the protein CASSQGLASTDTQYF. J is TRBJ2-3 and V is TRBV4-3; D might be TRBD2 (5 bases). The V and J ends lost 1 base and 0 bases respectively, with 8 bases between them. This CDR3 region has 15 residues. CDR1 and CDR2 from the germline V gene are LGHNA and YSLEER.

By its share, this clonotype is medium-sized. The chain combines TRBV29-1 with TRBJ1-3; possible D gene TRBD1, 6 bases. The V end was cut by 8 bases, the J end by 4 bases, with 12 bases between. This CDR3 is 12 amino acids long. Germline V gene lookup returns CDR1 SQVTM and CDR2 ANQGSEA. CDR3 coding DNA: TGCAGCATCGGGGACACGGGAAACACCATATATTTT. This gives the protein CSIGDTGNTIYF.

This clonotype has at least ten counts. This chain uses TRBV7-3 with TRBJ2-3, with 8 bases fitting TRBD2. The V and J ends lost 5 bases and 4 bases, in that order; junction bases with no gene match: 8. The CDR3 totals 15 residues. Germline V gene data show CDR1 as SGHTA and CDR2 as FQGTGA. This CDR3 reads CASSTRTSSADTQYF. In DNA, the CDR3 is TGTGCCAGCAGCACCCGGACTAGCAGCGCAGATACGCAGTATTTT.

This clonotype was seen at least ten times. This sequence joins TRBV9 and TRBJ2-7; D is ambiguous. V was cut by 0 bases and J by 3 bases, with 13 bases left in between. Germline CDR1 SGDLS, CDR2 YYNGEE. This CDR3 has 15 residues. CDR3 in DNA: TGTGCCAGCAGCGTAGCTCCTGAGGCCCTCTACGAGCAGTACTTC. This translates into CASSVAPEALYEQYF.

This clonotype was counted ten times or more. The chain has TRBV4-2 and TRBJ1-1, with a tentative D call TRBD1 (6 bases). V was pared by 5 bases and J by 0 bases, with 10 bases between. There are 14 residues in the CDR3. Germline V gene data show CDR1 as LGHNA and CDR2 as YNFKEQ. The CDR3 region has the DNA TGTGCCAGCAGCGTGGGACAAATGAACACTGAAGCTTTCTTT. The encoded protein is CASSVGQMNTEAFF.

This clonotype was detected once. V and J are TRBV7-2 and TRBJ2-5; weak D call: TRBD1 (7 bases). Trimming stripped 0 bases from V and 3 bases from J, with 17 bases between. CDR1 is SGHTA, CDR2 FQGNSA, per germline. The CDR3 totals 17 residues. CDR3 loop: CASSLAGGGARKETQYF. The CDR3 coding sequence is TGTGCCAGCAGCTTAGCAGGAGGGGGCGCAAGGAAAGAGACCCAGTACTTC.

This clonotype was observed a few times. The gene calls are TRBV7-8 and TRBJ1-1, with unresolved D. CDR3 length: 13 residues. Germline-derived CDR1 and CDR2 are SGHVS and FQNEAQ. V was cut by 5 bases and J by 1 base, with 8 bases left in between. CDR3: CASSPRANTEAFF. The DNA of the CDR3 is TGTGCCAGCAGCCCAAGGGCGAACACTGAAGCTTTCTTT.

This clonotype was seen ten or more times. The rearrangement links TRBV28 to TRBJ2-7; 8 nucleotides match TRBD2. V lost 6 bases to trimming and J lost 3 bases; unmatched junction nucleotides: 10. In germline, CDR1 is MDHEN, CDR2 SYDVKM. The CDR3 runs 15 residues. Here the CDR3 DNA reads TGTGCCAGCAGCACTCACGGAGCGGGAGACTACGAGCAGTACGTC. It encodes CASSTHGAGDYEQYV.

Ten or more counts support this clonotype. This chain connects TRBV6-2 or TRBV6-3 to TRBJ2-1; 10 bases align to TRBD2. The CDR3 extends over 14 amino acids. V lost 6 bases to trimming and J lost 4 bases; unmatched junction nucleotides: 3. Germline V lookup: CDR1 MNHEY, CDR2 SVGEGT. CDR3 residues: CASRGTSVYNEQFF. For the CDR3, the DNA is TGTGCCAGCAGGGGGACTAGCGTTTACAATGAGCAGTTCTTC.

J is TRBJ2-3 and V is TRBV18, with a tentative D call TRBD2 (6 bases). V was shortened by 0 bases and J by 2 bases, with 9 bases between the two germline ends. The CDR3 length is 15 residues. The germline gives CDR1 KGHSH, CDR2 LQKENI. DNA for the CDR3: TGTGCCAGCTCACCACCTGCGGGATACACAGATACGCAGTATTTT. Protein sequence: CASSPPAGYTDTQYF.

This clonotype was counted a few times. This chain joins TRBV20-1 and TRBJ2-3; 7 positions agree with TRBD1. Germline lookup yields CDR1 DFQATT and CDR2 SNEGSKA (reference sequence). This CDR3 is built from 13 residues. The junction had 11 bases not matched to a gene; V was cut back by 8 bases and J by 6 bases. CDR3: CSPGGQFRDTQYF. CDR3 nucleotide sequence: TGCAGTCCTGGGGGACAGTTCAGGGATACGCAGTATTTT.